The 19 T cell receptor beta chains listed next were all sequenced from one sample in a study of OX40 agonist ivuxolimab in advanced cancers. Libraries were prepared by immunoSEQ multiplex PCR; TCRdb keeps only in-frame clonotypes and omits some of them. Seen here are 85,000 to 95,000 clones, 89% observed once, and the top ten hold 0.3% to 0.4%. The source was CD4+ or CD8+ T cells sorted from blood, collected in a trial of the OX40 agonist ivuxolimab. The receptors shown here come from an adult with an advanced solid tumor such as melanoma, head and neck, liver or kidney cancer.

The chain joins TRBV11-3 to TRBJ2-7, with 7 nucleotides matching TRBD1. Germline V gives CDR1 SGHNT, CDR2 YENEEA. With V trimmed by 1 base and J by 8 bases, 5 bases remained unmatched. The CDR3 contains 13 residues. Written as DNA, the CDR3 is TGTGCCAGCAGCTTAGTGCAGACAGGGCAGCAGTACTTC. It translates to CASSLVQTGQQYF.

The chain uses TRBV9 and TRBJ2-7; 7 positions agree with TRBD2. The trim removed 4 bases at V and 3 bases at J, leaving 10 bases unmatched. The CDR3 covers 15 residues. CDR1 is SGDLS and CDR2 is YYNGEE in the germline V gene. CDR3 region: CASSPRGGSGYEQYF. DNA for the CDR3: TGTGCCAGCAGCCCCCGGGGCGGGAGCGGCTACGAGCAGTACTTC.

V is TRBV27 and J is TRBJ2-2; no reliable D call. Germline V CDR1 and CDR2: MNHEY, SMNVEV (reference sequence). This CDR3 region has 13 residues. V gave up 5 bases and J gave up 5 bases, with 9 bases separating them. CDR3 protein: CASSRSITGELFF. The CDR3 DNA is TGTGCCAGCAGTCGCTCAATAACCGGGGAGCTGTTTTTT.

The chain recombines TRBV6-6 with TRBJ2-7; 9 bases agree with TRBD1. This CDR3 is 13 amino acids long. V lost 6 bases to trimming and J lost 3 bases; unmatched junction nucleotides: 3. Germline CDR1 reads MNHNY; CDR2 reads SVGAGI (reference sequence). In DNA form, the CDR3 reads TGTGCCAGCAGACTGGGACAGGGCTACGAGCAGTACTTC. It specifies CASRLGQGYEQYF.

This clone was seen only once. This chain uses TRBV5-1 with TRBJ2-7; maybe TRBD1 (5 bases). The CDR3 extends over 14 amino acids. V lost 0 bases to trimming and J lost 5 bases, with 12 bases between them. Germline CDR1 SGHRS, CDR2 YFSETQ. The CDR3 DNA is TGCGCCAGCAGCTTGGAGCAGGGTGTCGACGAGCAGTACTTC. This sequence encodes CASSLEQGVDEQYF. Full variable domain (outside the CDR3, taken from reference TRBV5-1 and TRBJ2-7): KAGVTQTPRYLIKTRGQQVTLSCSPISGHRSVSWYQQTPGQGLQFLFEYFSETQRNKGNFPGRFSGRQFSNSRSEMNVSTLELGDSALYLCASSLEQGVDEQYFGPGTRLTVT.

The CDR3 nucleotides read TGTGCCTGGAGTGTGGGTCAACTAGCCAAAAACATTCAGTACTTC. It is translated as CAWSVGQLAKNIQYF. The chain joins TRBV30 to TRBJ2-4; D unresolved. The CDR3 sequence is 15 residues long. Germline CDR1 GTSNPN, CDR2 SVGIG (reference sequence). Trimming stripped 0 bases from V and 0 bases from J, with 9 bases between.

This clone is a singleton in its sample. V usage is TRBV27 and J usage is TRBJ2-7, with D maybe TRBD1 (5 bases). CDR3 length: 21 residues. Germline V lookup: CDR1 MNHEY, CDR2 SMNVEV (reference sequence). The V end was cut by 2 bases, the J end by 5 bases, with 34 bases between. The CDR3 sequence is CASSLRGRGPFDPLGRNEQYF. The CDR3 nucleotides read TGTGCCAGCAGTTTAAGGGGCCGAGGCCCTTTCGACCCACTGGGGCGGAACGAGCAGTACTTC.

The chain links TRBV21-1 to TRBJ1-5. TRBV21-1 is a pseudogene segment. This CDR3 comprises 18 residues. CDR3 sequence (DNA): TGTGCCAGCAGTCAAGGGGGGGATTACAGGGCCTGCAATCAGCCCCAGCATTTT. This gives the protein CASSQGGDYRACNQPQHF.

This sequence joins TRBV7-9 and TRBJ2-4; 15 positions agree with TRBD2. Germline V gene data show CDR1 as SEHNR and CDR2 as FQNEAQ (reference sequence). Trimming at V came to 4 bases and at J to 0 bases, leaving 4 bases not matched to a gene. The CDR3 is 18 amino acids. DNA of the CDR3: TGTGCCAGCAGCTCCGGGACTAGCGGGGGGATAGCCAAAAACATTCAGTACTTC. It specifies CASSSGTSGGIAKNIQYF.

The gene calls are TRBV28 and TRBJ1-5; weak D call: TRBD1 (5 bases). CDR1 is MDHEN, CDR2 SYDVKM, per germline. V dropped 7 bases and J dropped 0 bases, with 16 bases sitting between them. This CDR3 spans 16 amino acids. CDR3 region: CASNSQVFLSNQPQHF. CDR3 coding DNA: TGTGCCAGCAATTCACAGGTTTTCCTTAGCAATCAGCCCCAGCATTTT.

This sequence joins TRBV4-2 and TRBJ1-5, with TRBD1 matching 8 bases. V lost 5 bases, J lost 4 bases, and 7 bases stayed unmatched. The CDR3 has 15 residues. CDR1 is LGHNA, CDR2 YNFKEQ, per germline. The CDR3 DNA reads TGTGCCAGCAGCTCATCGGGACAGGAGAATCAGCCCCAGCATTTT. This sequence encodes CASSSSGQENQPQHF.

This chain connects TRBV6-6 to TRBJ1-2; the D is unclear. V gave up 4 bases and J gave up 4 bases, with 16 bases separating them. The CDR3 contains 15 residues. CDR1 MNHNY and CDR2 SVGAGI come from the germline V gene (reference sequence). CDR3 coding DNA: TGTGCCAGCAGTTTACCTATAACAGAGGTCTATGGCTACACCTTC. This encodes CASSLPITEVYGYTF.

The V call is TRBV2, the J call TRBJ1-2; tentatively, D is TRBD1 (6 bases). The CDR3 loop spans 13 amino acids. The ends were cut back, 7 bases at V and 2 bases at J, with 11 bases in the middle. CDR1 is SNHLY, CDR2 FYNNEI, per germline. The CDR3: CASTRTVNYGYTF. The CDR3 nucleotides read TGTGCCAGCACCCGGACAGTAAACTATGGCTACACCTTC.

J is TRBJ2-2 and V is TRBV5-1; D remains ambiguous. The CDR3 is made up of 15 amino acids. Germline lookup yields CDR1 SGHRS and CDR2 YFSETQ. V was shortened by 1 base and J by 7 bases, with 14 bases between the two germline ends. CDR3 amino acids: CASSLSSRFGGELFF. CDR3 nucleotides: TGCGCCAGCAGCTTGTCATCCAGGTTCGGCGGGGAGCTGTTTTTT.

This clone was counted once. This rearrangement joins TRBV7-2 to TRBJ1-5, with a possible D match to TRBD1 (5 bases). In germline, CDR1 is SGHTA, CDR2 FQGNSA. The CDR3 has 15 amino acids. Between the trimmed V and J ends, which lost 4 bases and 0 bases, there was a span of 10 bases. CDR3 nucleotide sequence: TGTGCCAGCAGCTCCGACAGTTCTAGCAATCAGCCCCAGCATTTT. Translating it yields CASSSDSSSNQPQHF.

The CDR3 DNA reads as TGTGCCAGCAGTGCACCCCCGGACAACACCGGGGAGCTGTTTTTT. Translating gives CASSAPPDNTGELFF. The J gene is TRBJ2-2, the V gene TRBV6-1; D unresolved. This CDR3 has 15 amino acids. Germline lookup yields CDR1 MNHNS and CDR2 SASEGT. V was clipped by 4 bases and J by 2 bases, with 11 bases between them.

This clone was detected once. The CDR3 is CASSLGRGQETQYF. CDR3 nucleotides: TGCGCCAGCAGCTTGGGCAGGGGTCAAGAGACCCAGTACTTC. The rearrangement uses TRBV5-1 and TRBJ2-5; a weak D match, TRBD1 (6 bases). V gave up 0 bases and J gave up 2 bases, with 8 bases separating them. The CDR3 length is 14 residues. Germline loops: CDR1 SGHRS, CDR2 YFSETQ.

The chain combines TRBV18 with TRBJ2-5; possibly TRBD1 for D (6 bases). Germline V gene lookup returns CDR1 KGHSH and CDR2 LQKENI. Trimming pared 6 bases from V and 2 bases from J, leaving 13 bases between. CDR3 size: 14 residues. The CDR3 DNA reads as TGTGCCAGCTCGCCGGGACAAAAACAAGAGACCCAGTACTTC. Translation gives CASSPGQKQETQYF.

The chain joins TRBV28 to TRBJ1-1; D perhaps matches TRBD1 (5 bases). The CDR3 runs to 15 residues. V shed 7 bases and J shed 5 bases, with 20 bases lying between them. CDR1 is MDHEN, CDR2 SYDVKM, per germline. The DNA of the CDR3 is TGTGCCAGCAACCCTCCCGGTTGGGGGAGGACTGAAGCTTTCTTT. Translated: CASNPPGWGRTEAFF.